These 23 T cell receptor beta chains came from one sample sequenced in a study of cytomegalovirus exposure and HLA in healthy donors. A multiplex PCR was run with 60 Vbeta primers and 13 Jbeta primers. This table comes from immunoSEQ multiplex PCR, and its TCRdb copy is limited to in-frame clones, with some not included. The profile covers fewer than 200,000 clones, with approximately 72% appearing a single time and under 2.5% taken by the ten largest. The sequenced sample consisted of PBMCs. The receptors here all came from a female donor in good health and CMV-seronegative.

Notes on this clone: This sample includes further DNA sequences coding for the same CDR3. The V and J genes are TRBV27 and TRBJ1-5; possible D gene TRBD1, 5 bases. The CDR3 spans 12 residues. Germline assignment: CDR1 MNHEY and CDR2 SMNVEV (reference sequence). V was trimmed by 1 base and J by 7 bases, leaving 5 bases between them. CDR3 sequence: CASSLWGQPQHF. The CDR3, as DNA: TGTGCCAGCAGTTTATGGGGCCAGCCCCAGCATTTT.

This clone was found a few times. The J gene is TRBJ1-1, the V gene TRBV11-3; D uncertain. V shed 3 bases and J shed 1 base, with 6 bases lying between them. CDR1 is SGHNT and CDR2 is YENEEA in the germline V gene. The CDR3 is made up of 13 amino acids. The CDR3 nucleotides read TGTGCCAGCAGCTTCGAGGGGAACACTGAAGCTTTCTTT. This codes for CASSFEGNTEAFF.

The J gene is TRBJ1-5, the V gene TRBV6-1; D uncertain. This CDR3 region has 15 residues. Germline V lookup: CDR1 MNHNS, CDR2 SASEGT. Trimming shortened V by 1 base and J by 3 bases, and 10 bases separated the two germline ends. CDR3 DNA: TGTGCCAGCAGTGAAGAGGGAGGCTCCAATCAGCCCCAGCATTTT. It translates to CASSEEGGSNQPQHF.

This clone showed up just a few times. The V and J genes are TRBV5-6 and TRBJ2-6, with 7 bases aligning to TRBD1. Germline CDR1 SGHDT, CDR2 YYEEEE. The CDR3 extends over 15 amino acids. The V segment lost 4 bases and the J segment 4 bases; nucleotides outside the gene matches: 5. The CDR3 spells CASSLDRLGANVLTF. The CDR3 DNA reads TGTGCCAGCAGCCTGGACAGGCTCGGGGCCAACGTCCTGACTTTC.

This chain joins TRBV29-1 and TRBJ2-1, with D unresolved. V gave up 1 base and J gave up 3 bases, with 10 bases separating them. Germline V gives CDR1 SQVTM, CDR2 ANQGSEA. The CDR3 is 14 residues long. CDR3 region: CSVEGGTSYNEQFF. Here the CDR3 DNA reads TGCAGCGTTGAAGGAGGCACAAGCTACAATGAGCAGTTCTTC.

The V call is TRBV7-9, the J call TRBJ1-2, with TRBD1 matching 11 bases. Germline loops: CDR1 SEHNR, CDR2 FQNEAQ (reference sequence). J gave up 4 bases and V 2 bases, and 12 bases lay outside the gene matches. The CDR3 has 18 amino acids. CDR3 loop: CASSLSWTGGVPGYGYTF. The CDR3 nucleotides are TGTGCCAGCAGCTTATCTTGGACAGGGGGCGTTCCTGGCTATGGCTACACCTTC.

This chain uses TRBV30 with TRBJ2-5; 9 bases agree with TRBD1. This CDR3 comprises 16 residues. In germline, CDR1 is GTSNPN, CDR2 SVGIG (reference sequence). After removal of 0 bases from V and 0 bases from J, the junction contained 5 bases not matched to a gene. CDR3 in amino acids: CAWSVKTGGYQETQYF. CDR3 DNA: TGTGCCTGGAGTGTGAAGACAGGGGGATACCAAGAGACCCAGTACTTC.

This clone was observed once. This sequence joins TRBV6-4 and TRBJ2-1; 11 bases fit TRBD2. The length of the CDR3 is 15 residues. Unmatched junction bases numbered 7, after V lost 4 bases and J lost 8 bases. CDR1 and CDR2 (germline): MRHNA, SNTAGT. For the CDR3, the DNA is TGTGCCAGCAGTGCGGCTAGCGGGGGGTTCGATGAGCAGTTCTTC. Translation gives CASSAASGGFDEQFF.

This clone appeared a few times. This sequence joins TRBV27 and TRBJ1-4; D call uncertain. The germline gives CDR1 MNHEY, CDR2 SMNVEV (reference sequence). Trimming cost V 6 bases and J 8 bases, with 19 bases left between them. The CDR3 runs to 15 residues. CDR3 DNA: TGTGCCAGCAGACTCGTTTCCTCTAGGAACGAAAAACTGTTTTTT. Translation gives CASRLVSSRNEKLFF.

This chain joins TRBV2 and TRBJ1-6; D perhaps matches TRBD1 (5 bases). CDR3 length equals 13 residues. Germline V gene sequence: CDR1 SNHLY, CDR2 FYNNEI. The V end was cut by 7 bases, the J end by 11 bases, with 15 bases between. The CDR3 DNA follows: TGTGCCAGCACGCAGGGAGGAGTTCCACCCCTCCACTTT. This sequence encodes CASTQGGVPPLHF.

The rearrangement links TRBV27 to TRBJ1-1; 8 nucleotides match TRBD1. The CDR3 consists of 15 residues. Germline CDR1 is MNHEY and CDR2 is SMNVEV (reference sequence). V lost 5 bases and J lost 3; bases outside the gene matches: 8. The CDR3 nucleotides are TGTGCCAGCAGTCGAGACAGGGGCGGGCACACTGAAGCTTTCTTT. It encodes CASSRDRGGHTEAFF.

This sequence joins TRBV7-9 and TRBJ1-3, with 7 bases lining up with TRBD1. The CDR3 loop spans 16 amino acids. Germline assignment: CDR1 SEHNR and CDR2 FQNEAQ (reference sequence). J lost 0 bases, V lost 6 bases, and 8 bases had no gene match. Here the CDR3 DNA reads TGTGCCAGCAGTTATCAGGGACAGTCCTCTGGAAACACCATATATTTT. As protein: CASSYQGQSSGNTIYF.

This chain links TRBV28 with TRBJ2-7; TRBD2 matches 10 bases. The ends lost 2 bases at V and 2 bases at J; junction bases unmatched: 3. The CDR3 is 15 residues long. From germline, CDR1 is MDHEN and CDR2 SYDVKM. The CDR3 sequence: CASSLLLAGAYEQYF. CDR3 nucleotides: TGTGCCAGCAGTTTACTTCTAGCGGGAGCCTACGAGCAGTACTTC. Variable domain in full (rest from reference TRBV28 and TRBJ2-7): DVKVTQSSRYLVKRTGEKVFLECVQDMDHENMFWYRQDPGLGLRLIYFSYDVKMKEKGDIPEGYSVSREKKERFSLILESASTNQTSMYLCASSLLLAGAYEQYFGPGTRLTVT.

The V call is TRBV7-3, the J call TRBJ2-1; 8 nucleotides match TRBD2. V lost 3 bases to trimming and J lost 8 bases; unmatched junction nucleotides: 6. Germline V CDR1 and CDR2: SGHTA, FQGTGA. The CDR3 contains 14 residues. For the CDR3, the DNA is TGTGCCAGCAGCTTGGGACTAGGATACTATGAGCAGTTCTTC. This gives the protein CASSLGLGYYEQFF.

The CDR3 bases are TGCGCCAGCAGCCCCCCGGGACAGGAGAACACTGAAGCTTTCTTT. Translation: CASSPPGQENTEAFF. The rearrangement uses TRBV5-1 and TRBJ1-1; 8 bases line up with TRBD1. Germline-derived CDR1 and CDR2 are SGHRS and YFSETQ. This CDR3 comprises 15 residues. Trimming removed 4 bases from V and 1 base from J; junction bases left unmatched: 6.

The chain couples TRBV27 to TRBJ2-7, with TRBD2 matching 8 bases. This CDR3 is built from 14 residues. V trimming: 2 bases; J trimming: 2 bases; junction bases outside the gene matches: 2. Germline V lookup: CDR1 MNHEY, CDR2 SMNVEV (reference sequence). CDR3 region: CASSLKAGAYEQYF. The CDR3 DNA is TGTGCCAGCAGTTTAAAAGCGGGAGCCTACGAGCAGTACTTC.

The chain carries TRBV29-1 and TRBJ2-5, with a weak D call TRBD2 (6 bases). Trimming pared 4 bases from V and 5 bases from J, leaving 14 bases between. This CDR3 comprises 13 residues. The V gene's germline CDR1 is SQVTM and CDR2 ANQGSEA. Here the CDR3 DNA reads TGCAGCGTTGTGACTAGGCCGTCGGAGACCCAGTACTTC. Residues: CSVVTRPSETQYF.

The chain couples TRBV5-1 to TRBJ2-1; 7 bases fit TRBD2. Germline V lookup: CDR1 SGHRS, CDR2 YFSETQ. V gave up 6 bases and J gave up 4 bases; unmatched junction bases: 10. CDR3 size: 15 residues. The CDR3 is CASNPTAGEYNEQFF. The CDR3, as DNA: TGCGCCAGCAACCCCACCGCGGGGGAGTACAATGAGCAGTTCTTC.

The chain is built from TRBV5-6 and TRBJ1-6; D perhaps matches TRBD1 (5 bases). This CDR3 region has 15 residues. The V gene's germline CDR1 is SGHDT and CDR2 YYEEEE. The V and J ends lost 4 bases and 5 bases respectively, with 13 bases between them. This CDR3 reads CASSRRTTDNSPLHF. The DNA of the CDR3 is TGTGCCAGCAGCCGCAGGACAACTGATAATTCACCCCTCCACTTT.

CDR3 loop: CASSEWGRPTNEKLFF. CDR3 bases: TGTGCCAGCAGTGAATGGGGCCGACCGACTAATGAAAAACTGTTTTTT. This chain links TRBV2 with TRBJ1-4, with D perhaps TRBD1 (5 bases). The CDR3 has 16 residues. The V end lost 2 bases, the J end lost 2 bases, and 12 bases lay between the germline ends. Germline V gene data show CDR1 as SNHLY and CDR2 as FYNNEI.

The gene calls are TRBV30 and TRBJ2-1, with D maybe TRBD2 (6 bases). This CDR3 has 15 residues. Germline lookup yields CDR1 GTSNPN and CDR2 SVGIG (reference sequence). Trimming stripped 5 bases from V and 6 bases from J, with 20 bases between. DNA for the CDR3: TGTGCCTGGTTTCGGGAGACTAGGTCTTTCAATGAGCAGTTCTTC. Translation: CAWFRETRSFNEQFF.

J is TRBJ1-2 and V is TRBV6-5; TRBD1 agrees at 7 bases. J gave up 7 bases and V 6 bases, and 5 bases lay outside the gene matches. CDR1 MNHEY and CDR2 SVGAGI come from the germline V gene. CDR3 length: 12 residues. This CDR3 is CASRTDRAGYTF. The CDR3 DNA reads as TGTGCCAGCAGAACTGACAGGGCTGGCTACACCTTC.

This clone came up a few times. The V and J genes are TRBV2 and TRBJ2-1; TRBD1 aligns across 7 bases. This CDR3 has 15 amino acids. Looked up from germline, CDR1 is SNHLY and CDR2 is FYNNEI. V lost 1 base and J lost 1; bases outside the gene matches: 1. The CDR3 DNA is TGTGCCAGCAGTGAAGAACAGGGGTCCTACAATGAGCAGTTCTTC. The encoded protein is CASSEEQGSYNEQFF.